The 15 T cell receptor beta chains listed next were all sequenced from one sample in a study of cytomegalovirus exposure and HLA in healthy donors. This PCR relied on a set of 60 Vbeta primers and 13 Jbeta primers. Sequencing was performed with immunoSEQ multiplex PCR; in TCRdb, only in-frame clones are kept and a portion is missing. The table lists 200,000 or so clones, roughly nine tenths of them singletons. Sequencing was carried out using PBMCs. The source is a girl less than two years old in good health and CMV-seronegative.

CDR3 amino acids: CASSESLYYEQYF. The CDR3 DNA follows: TGTGCCAGCAGTGAATCCCTGTACTACGAGCAGTACTTC. The chain joins TRBV2 to TRBJ2-7; D remains unclear. Trimming stripped 2 bases from V and 3 bases from J, with 8 bases between. The CDR3 totals 13 residues. In germline, CDR1 is SNHLY, CDR2 FYNNEI.

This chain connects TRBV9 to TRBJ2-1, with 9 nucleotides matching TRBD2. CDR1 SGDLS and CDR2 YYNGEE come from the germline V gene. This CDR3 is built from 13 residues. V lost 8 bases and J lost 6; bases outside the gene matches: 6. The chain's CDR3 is CARELAGANEQFF. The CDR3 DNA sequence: TGTGCCAGGGAATTAGCGGGAGCCAATGAGCAGTTCTTC.

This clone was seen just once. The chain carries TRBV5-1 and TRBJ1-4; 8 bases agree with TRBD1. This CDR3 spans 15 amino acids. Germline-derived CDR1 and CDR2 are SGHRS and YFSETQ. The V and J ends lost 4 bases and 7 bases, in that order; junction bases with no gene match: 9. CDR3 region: CASSGGTGRTEKLFF. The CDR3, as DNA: TGCGCCAGCAGCGGAGGGACAGGTCGGACTGAAAAACTGTTTTTT.

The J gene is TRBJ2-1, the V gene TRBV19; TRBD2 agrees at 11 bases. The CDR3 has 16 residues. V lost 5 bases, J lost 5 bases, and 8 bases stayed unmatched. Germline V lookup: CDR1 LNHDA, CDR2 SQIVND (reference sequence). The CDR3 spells CASSPAWTSGHNEQFF. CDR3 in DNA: TGTGCCAGTAGTCCCGCCTGGACTAGCGGGCACAATGAGCAGTTCTTC.

The CDR3 DNA is TGTGCCACCAGATTCCTAGCGGGCGGAAAGAGCACAGATACGCAGTATTTT. It translates to CATRFLAGGKSTDTQYF. The V gene is TRBV15, the J gene TRBJ2-3; 8 nucleotides line up with TRBD2. The CDR3 is 17 amino acids. V shed 6 bases, J shed 0 bases, and the junction held 11 bases outside the gene matches. The germline V gene encodes CDR1 LNHNV and CDR2 YYDKDF (reference sequence).

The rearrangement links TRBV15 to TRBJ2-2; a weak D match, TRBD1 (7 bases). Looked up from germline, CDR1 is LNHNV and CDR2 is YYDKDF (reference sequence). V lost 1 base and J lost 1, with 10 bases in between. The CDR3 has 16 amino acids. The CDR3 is CATSRGGTVNTGELFF. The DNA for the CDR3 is TGTGCCACCAGCAGAGGCGGGACAGTGAACACCGGGGAGCTGTTTTTT.

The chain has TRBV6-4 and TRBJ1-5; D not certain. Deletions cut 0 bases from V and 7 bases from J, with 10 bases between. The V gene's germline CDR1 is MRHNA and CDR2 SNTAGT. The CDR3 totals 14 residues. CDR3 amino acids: CASSDSLGGQPQHF. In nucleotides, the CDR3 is TGTGCCAGCAGTGACTCTTTGGGAGGGCAGCCCCAGCATTTT.

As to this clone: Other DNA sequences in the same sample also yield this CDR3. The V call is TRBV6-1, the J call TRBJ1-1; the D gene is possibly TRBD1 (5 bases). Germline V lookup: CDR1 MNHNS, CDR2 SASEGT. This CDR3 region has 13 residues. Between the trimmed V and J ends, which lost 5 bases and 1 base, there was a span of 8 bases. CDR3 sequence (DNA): TGTGCCAGCAGTTTAACAGGGAACACTGAAGCTTTCTTT. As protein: CASSLTGNTEAFF.

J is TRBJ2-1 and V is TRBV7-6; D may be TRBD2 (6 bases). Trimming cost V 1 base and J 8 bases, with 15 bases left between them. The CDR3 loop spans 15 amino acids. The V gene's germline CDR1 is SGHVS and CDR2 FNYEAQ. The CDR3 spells CASSLEEGFRHEQFF. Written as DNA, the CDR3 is TGTGCCAGCAGCTTAGAGGAGGGGTTTCGGCATGAGCAGTTCTTC. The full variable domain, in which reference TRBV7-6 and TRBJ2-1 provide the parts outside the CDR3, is GAGVSQSPRYKVTKRGQDVALRCDPISGHVSLYWYRQALGQGPEFLTYFNYEAQQDKSGLPNDRFSAERPEGSISTLTIQRTEQRDSAMYRCASSLEEGFRHEQFFGPGTRLTVL.

The CDR3 spells CASSEILSSYEQYF. The DNA for the CDR3 is TGTGCCAGCAGTGAGATACTAAGCTCCTACGAGCAGTACTTC. This chain uses TRBV6-1 with TRBJ2-7, with D unclear. The CDR3 loop spans 14 amino acids. V lost 3 bases and J lost 0, with 9 bases in between. CDR1 is MNHNS, CDR2 SASEGT, per germline.

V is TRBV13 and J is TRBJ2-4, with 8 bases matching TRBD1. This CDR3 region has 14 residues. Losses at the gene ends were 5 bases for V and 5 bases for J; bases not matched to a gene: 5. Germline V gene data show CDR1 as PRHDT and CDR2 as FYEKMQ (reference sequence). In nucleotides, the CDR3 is TGTGCCAGCAGCACTAAACAGGGGGAAAACATTCAGTACTTC. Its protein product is CASSTKQGENIQYF.

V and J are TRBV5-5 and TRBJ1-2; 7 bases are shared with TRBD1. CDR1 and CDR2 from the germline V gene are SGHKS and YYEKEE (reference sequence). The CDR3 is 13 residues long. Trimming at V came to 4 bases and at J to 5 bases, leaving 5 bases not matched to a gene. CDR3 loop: CASSQTGVYGYTF. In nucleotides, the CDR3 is TGTGCCAGCAGCCAAACAGGGGTATATGGCTACACCTTC.

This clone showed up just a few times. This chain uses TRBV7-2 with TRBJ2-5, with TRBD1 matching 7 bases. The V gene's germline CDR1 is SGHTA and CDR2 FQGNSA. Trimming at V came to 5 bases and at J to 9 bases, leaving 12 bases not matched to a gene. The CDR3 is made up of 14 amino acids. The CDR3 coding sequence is TGTGCCAGCAGCCCCTCGTGGAGGCAGGGGGCCCAGTACTTC. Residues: CASSPSWRQGAQYF.

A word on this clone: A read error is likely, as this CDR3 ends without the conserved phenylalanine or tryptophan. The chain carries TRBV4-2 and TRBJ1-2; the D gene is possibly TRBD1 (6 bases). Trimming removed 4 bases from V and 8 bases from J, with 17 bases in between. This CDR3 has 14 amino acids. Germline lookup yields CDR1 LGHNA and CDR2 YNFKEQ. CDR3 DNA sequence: TGTGCCAGCAGCCCCCAGACGGGGGGGCACGGCTACACCCTC. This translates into CASSPQTGGHGYTL.

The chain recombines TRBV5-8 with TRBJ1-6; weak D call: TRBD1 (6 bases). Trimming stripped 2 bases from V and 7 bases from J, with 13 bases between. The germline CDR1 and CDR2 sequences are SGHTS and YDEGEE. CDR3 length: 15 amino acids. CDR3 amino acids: CASSLHGGLNSPLHF. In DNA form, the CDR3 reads TGTGCCAGCAGCTTACATGGGGGCTTGAATTCACCCCTCCACTTT.